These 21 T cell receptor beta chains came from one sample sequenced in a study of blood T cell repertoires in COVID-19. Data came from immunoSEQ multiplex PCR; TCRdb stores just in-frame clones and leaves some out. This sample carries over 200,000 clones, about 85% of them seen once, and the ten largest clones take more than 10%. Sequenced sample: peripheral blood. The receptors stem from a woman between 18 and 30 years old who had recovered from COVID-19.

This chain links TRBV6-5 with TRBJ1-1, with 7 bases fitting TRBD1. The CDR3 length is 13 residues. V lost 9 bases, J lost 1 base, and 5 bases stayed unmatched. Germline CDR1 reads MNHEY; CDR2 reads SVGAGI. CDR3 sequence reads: CASTGVGNTEAFF. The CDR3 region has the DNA TGTGCCAGTACAGGGGTAGGGAACACTGAAGCTTTCTTT.

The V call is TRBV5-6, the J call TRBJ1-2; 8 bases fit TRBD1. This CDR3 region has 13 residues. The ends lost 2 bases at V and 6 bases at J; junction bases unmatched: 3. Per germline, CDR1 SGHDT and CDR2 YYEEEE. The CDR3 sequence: CASSFDRGHGYTF. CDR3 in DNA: TGTGCCAGCAGCTTCGACAGGGGACATGGCTACACCTTC.

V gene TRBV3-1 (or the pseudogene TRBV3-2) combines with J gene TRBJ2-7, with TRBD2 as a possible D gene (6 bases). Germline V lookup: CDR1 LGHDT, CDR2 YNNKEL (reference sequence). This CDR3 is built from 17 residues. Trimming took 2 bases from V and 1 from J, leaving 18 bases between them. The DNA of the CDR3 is TGTGCCAGCAGCCAAAACTTCGGGGGAGTTGGATCCTACGAGCAGTACTTC. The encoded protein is CASSQNFGGVGSYEQYF.

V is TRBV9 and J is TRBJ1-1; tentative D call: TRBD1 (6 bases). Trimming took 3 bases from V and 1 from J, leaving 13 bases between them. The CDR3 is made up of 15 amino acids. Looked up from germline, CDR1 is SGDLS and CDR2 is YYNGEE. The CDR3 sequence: CASSARDTPNTEAFF. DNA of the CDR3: TGTGCCAGCAGCGCGAGGGACACCCCGAACACTGAAGCTTTCTTT.

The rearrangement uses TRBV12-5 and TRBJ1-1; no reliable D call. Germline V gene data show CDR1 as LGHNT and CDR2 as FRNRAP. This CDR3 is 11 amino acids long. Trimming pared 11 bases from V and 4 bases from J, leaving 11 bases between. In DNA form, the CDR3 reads TGTGCTTCTAGGTCGGGCACTGAAGCTTTCTTT. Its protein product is CASRSGTEAFF.

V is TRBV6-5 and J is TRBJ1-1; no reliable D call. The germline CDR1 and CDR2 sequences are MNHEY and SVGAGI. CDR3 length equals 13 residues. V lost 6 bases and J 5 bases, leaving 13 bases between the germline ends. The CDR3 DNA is TGTGCCAGCAGGTCGACTGCGTTTACTGAAGCTTTCTTT. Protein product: CASRSTAFTEAFF.

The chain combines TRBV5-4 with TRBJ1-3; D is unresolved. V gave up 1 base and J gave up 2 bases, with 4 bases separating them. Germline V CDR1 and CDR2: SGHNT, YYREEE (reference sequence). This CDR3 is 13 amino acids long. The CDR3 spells CASSLYTGNTIYF. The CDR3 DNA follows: TGTGCCAGCAGCTTGTATACTGGAAACACCATATATTTT. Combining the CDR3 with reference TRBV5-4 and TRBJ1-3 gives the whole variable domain ETGVTQSPTHLIKTRGQQVTLRCSSQSGHNTVSWYQQALGQGPQFIFQYYREEENGRGNFPPRFSGLQFPNYSSELNVNALELDDSALYLCASSLYTGNTIYFGEGSWLTVV.

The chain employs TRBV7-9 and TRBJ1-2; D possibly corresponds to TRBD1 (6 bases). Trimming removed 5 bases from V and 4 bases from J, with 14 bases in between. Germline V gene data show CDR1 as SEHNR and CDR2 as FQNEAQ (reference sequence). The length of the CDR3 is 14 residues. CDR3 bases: TGTGCCAGCAGCCCCCCTGCGGGGGCCTATGGCTACACCTTC. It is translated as CASSPPAGAYGYTF.

The DNA for the CDR3 is TGTGCCACCAGCAGAGGACAGACCTACGAGCAGTACTTC. This encodes CATSRGQTYEQYF. This sequence joins TRBV15 and TRBJ2-7; the D gene is possibly TRBD1 (5 bases). The length of the CDR3 is 13 residues. CDR1 LNHNV and CDR2 YYDKDF come from the germline V gene (reference sequence). The V end lost 1 base, the J end lost 2 bases, and 6 bases lay between the germline ends.

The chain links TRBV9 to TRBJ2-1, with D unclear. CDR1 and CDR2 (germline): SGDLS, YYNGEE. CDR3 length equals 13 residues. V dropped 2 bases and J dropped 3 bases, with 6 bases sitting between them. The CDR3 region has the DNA TGTGCCAGCAGCGTTGCTAACTACAATGAGCAGTTCTTC. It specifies CASSVANYNEQFF.

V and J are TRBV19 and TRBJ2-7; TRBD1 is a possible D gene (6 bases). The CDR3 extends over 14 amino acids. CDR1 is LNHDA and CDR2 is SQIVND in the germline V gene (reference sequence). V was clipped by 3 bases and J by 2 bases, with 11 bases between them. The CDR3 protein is CASSMRGGPYEQYF. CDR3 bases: TGTGCCAGTAGTATGAGAGGGGGACCCTACGAGCAGTACTTC.

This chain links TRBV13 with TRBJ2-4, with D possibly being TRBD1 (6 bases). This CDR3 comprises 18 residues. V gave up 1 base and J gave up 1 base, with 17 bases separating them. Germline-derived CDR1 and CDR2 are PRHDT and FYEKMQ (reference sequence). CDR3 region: CASSLESQGGVAKNIQYF. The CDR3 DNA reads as TGTGCCAGCAGCTTAGAATCTCAAGGGGGAGTCGCCAAAAACATTCAGTACTTC.

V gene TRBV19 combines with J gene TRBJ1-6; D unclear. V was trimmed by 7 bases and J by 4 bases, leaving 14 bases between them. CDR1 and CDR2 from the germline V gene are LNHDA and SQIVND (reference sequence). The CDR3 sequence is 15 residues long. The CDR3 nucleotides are TGTGCCAGTATGAGGGTATGGCAGTATAATTCACCCCTCCACTTT. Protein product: CASMRVWQYNSPLHF.

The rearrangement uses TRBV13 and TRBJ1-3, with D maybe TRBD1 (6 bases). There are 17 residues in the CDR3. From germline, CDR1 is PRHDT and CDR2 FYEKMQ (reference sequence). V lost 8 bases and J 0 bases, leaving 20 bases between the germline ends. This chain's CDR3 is CASGSGDEGYSGNTIYF. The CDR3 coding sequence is TGTGCCAGCGGATCAGGGGACGAGGGATACTCTGGAAACACCATATATTTT.

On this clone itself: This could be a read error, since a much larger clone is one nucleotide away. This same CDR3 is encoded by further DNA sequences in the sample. CDR3 coding DNA: TGTGCCAGTGTCTCAGGACAAGGATTGAACACTGAAGCTTTCTTT. This codes for CASVSGQGLNTEAFF. The rearrangement joins TRBV28 to TRBJ1-1, with D tentatively TRBD1 (5 bases). The CDR3 contains 15 residues. CDR1 MDHEN and CDR2 SYDVKM come from the germline V gene. With 9 bases removed from V and 0 bases from J, the gap between germline ends came to 17 bases.

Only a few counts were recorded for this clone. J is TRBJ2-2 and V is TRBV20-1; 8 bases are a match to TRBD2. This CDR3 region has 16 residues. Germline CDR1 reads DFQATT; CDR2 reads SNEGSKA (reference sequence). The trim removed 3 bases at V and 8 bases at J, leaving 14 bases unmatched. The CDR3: CSASVVGLAFKGELFF. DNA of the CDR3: TGCAGTGCTAGTGTAGTAGGACTAGCATTTAAGGGGGAGCTGTTTTTT.

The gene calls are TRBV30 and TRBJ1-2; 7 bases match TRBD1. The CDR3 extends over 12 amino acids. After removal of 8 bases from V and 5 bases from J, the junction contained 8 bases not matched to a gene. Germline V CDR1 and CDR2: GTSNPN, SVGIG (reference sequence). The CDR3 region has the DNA TGTGCCCGCGAAATACAGGGGTATGGCTACACCTTC. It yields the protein CAREIQGYGYTF.

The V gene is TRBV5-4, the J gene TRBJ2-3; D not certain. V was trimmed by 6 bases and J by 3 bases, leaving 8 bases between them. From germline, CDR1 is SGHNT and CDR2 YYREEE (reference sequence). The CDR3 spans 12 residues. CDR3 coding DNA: TGTGCCAGCAACCTAGAGACAGATACGCAGTATTTT. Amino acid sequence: CASNLETDTQYF.

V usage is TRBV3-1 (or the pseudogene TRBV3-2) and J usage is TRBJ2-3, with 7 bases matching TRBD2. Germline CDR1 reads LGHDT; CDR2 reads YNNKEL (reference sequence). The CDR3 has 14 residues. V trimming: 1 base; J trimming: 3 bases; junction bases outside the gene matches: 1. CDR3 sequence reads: CASSQVLATDTQYF. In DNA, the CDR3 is TGTGCCAGCAGCCAAGTACTAGCGACAGATACGCAGTATTTT.

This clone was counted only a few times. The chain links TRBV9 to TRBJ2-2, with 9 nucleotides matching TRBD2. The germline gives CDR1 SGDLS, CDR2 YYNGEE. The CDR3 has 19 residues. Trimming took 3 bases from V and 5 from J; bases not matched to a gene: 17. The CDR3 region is CASSGASGIGAYRTGELFF. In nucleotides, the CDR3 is TGTGCCAGCAGCGGAGCTAGCGGGATAGGAGCGTATCGGACCGGGGAGCTGTTTTTT.

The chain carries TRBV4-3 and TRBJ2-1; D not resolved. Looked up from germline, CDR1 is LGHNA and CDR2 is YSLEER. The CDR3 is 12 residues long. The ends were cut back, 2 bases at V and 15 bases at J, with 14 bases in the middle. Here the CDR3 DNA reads TGCGCCAGCAGCCAATCTGGCGGTGTGCGGTTCTTC. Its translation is CASSQSGGVRFF.